This is a list of T cell receptor beta chains from one sample in a study of cytomegalovirus exposure and HLA in healthy donors. Assay used: immunoSEQ multiplex PCR; TCRdb lists only in-frame clones, some missing. The top ten clones hold roughly 7.5% of a sample with over 100,000 clones, approximately 74% of them seen once. Sequencing input: PBMCs. These receptors were taken from a male donor in good health and CMV-seronegative. CDR3s include the opening cysteine and the closing phenylalanine or tryptophan. The D gene is left open where the match is weak. Size values are once, few and many counts, or a class for expanded clones, and some rows have none.

CASSLVIDADTQYF	TGTGCCAGCAGCTTAGTCATAGATGCGGATACGCAGTATTTT	TRBV7-9	TRBJ2-3	-	few
CASSPKPGQGYGYTF	TGTGCCAGCAGTCCCAAACCGGGACAGGGATATGGCTACACCTTC	TRBV11-2	TRBJ1-2	TRBD1	few
CASSSASSGNTYNEQFF	TGTGCCAGCAGCTCCGCGTCTAGCGGGAACACCTACAATGAGCAGTTCTTC	TRBV13	TRBJ2-1	TRBD2	-
CASSPTDYGYTF	TGTGCCAGCAGCCCGACAGACTATGGCTACACCTTC	TRBV28	TRBJ1-2	-	-
CASSSERGHLYNEQFF	TGTGCCAGCAGCTCAGAGCGGGGGCACCTATACAATGAGCAGTTCTTC	TRBV7-9	TRBJ2-1	TRBD2	-
CASSPGHPTEAFF	TGTGCCAGCAGCCCGGGACACCCCACTGAAGCTTTCTTT	TRBV7-9	TRBJ1-1	-	few
CASSSGGTRTGELFF	TGTGCCAGCAGCTCGGGTGGGACTCGAACCGGGGAGCTGTTTTTT	TRBV11-1	TRBJ2-2	-	-
CASTTQLAGGPNEQFF	TGTGCCAGCACCACCCAACTAGCGGGGGGGCCCAATGAGCAGTTCTTC	TRBV7-2	TRBJ2-1	TRBD2	-
CASGLGTTSYNEQFF	TGTGCTAGTGGTTTGGGGACTACCTCCTACAATGAGCAGTTCTTC	TRBV12-5	TRBJ2-1	-	-
CASSPSRGAGPQHF	TGTGCCAGCTCACCATCCCGGGGGGCCGGGCCCCAGCATTTT	TRBV18	TRBJ1-5	-	-
CASSVPSQTGNTGELFF	TGTGCCAGCAGCGTACCCTCACAGACAGGGAACACCGGGGAGCTGTTTTTT	TRBV9	TRBJ2-2	-	-
CSVEGTSGSKDTQYF	TGCAGCGTTGAGGGGACTAGCGGGAGTAAAGATACGCAGTATTTT	TRBV29-1	TRBJ2-3	TRBD2	-
CASSQSLAGVVNEQFF	TGCGCCAGCAGCCAATCACTGGCGGGAGTCGTGAATGAGCAGTTCTTC	TRBV4-1	TRBJ2-1	TRBD2	-
CASSRDRANQPQHF	TGTGCCAGCAGCCGCGACAGAGCAAATCAGCCCCAGCATTTT	TRBV7-9	TRBJ1-5	-	-
CASSPQWSSYEQYF	TGTGCCAGTAGTCCCCAATGGAGCTCCTACGAGCAGTACTTC	TRBV19	TRBJ2-7	-	-
CASIPDSWYTIYF	TGTGCCAGCATCCCCGACTCTTGGTACACCATATATTTT	TRBV6-6	TRBJ1-3	-	once
CASGTSGSQTDTQYF	TGTGCCAGTGGGACTAGCGGGAGTCAAACAGATACGCAGTATTTT	TRBV7-9	TRBJ2-3	TRBD2	-
CASRPAGTGRKVDYGYTF	TGTGCCAGCAGACCAGCCGGGACAGGGAGAAAAGTCGACTATGGCTACACCTTC	TRBV7-9	TRBJ1-2	TRBD1	-
CASSSNTGMGYGYTF	TGTGCCAGCAGTTCTAATACAGGCATGGGATATGGCTACACCTTC	TRBV28	TRBJ1-2	-	-
CASSLVQAGQPSGANVLTF	TGTGCCAGCAGCTTAGTGCAGGCCGGACAACCTTCTGGGGCCAACGTCCTGACTTTC	TRBV7-2	TRBJ2-6	-	-
CASSAGISNTGELFF	TGTGCCAGCAGCGCAGGAATTTCGAACACCGGGGAGCTGTTTTTT	TRBV9	TRBJ2-2	-	-
CASSLVLGGSKQFF	TGTGCCAGCAGCTTAGTGTTAGGGGGATCGAAGCAGTTCTTC	TRBV7-2	TRBJ2-1	-	-
CATSRQTGGTPYEQYF	TGTGCCACCAGCCGGCAAACGGGAGGGACTCCCTACGAGCAGTACTTC	TRBV15	TRBJ2-7	TRBD2	-
CASSLDGLKETQYF	TGTGCCAGCAGCCTGGACGGACTAAAAGAGACCCAGTACTTC	TRBV7-2	TRBJ2-5	-	few
CASSLVGDTEAFF	TGCGCCAGCAGCCTCGTGGGAGACACTGAAGCTTTCTTT	TRBV5-1	TRBJ1-1	-	-
CASGGTGTGANVLTF	TGTGCCAGCGGAGGGACAGGGACTGGGGCCAACGTCCTGACTTTC	TRBV9	TRBJ2-6	TRBD1	-
CASSQYRSSYNSPLHF	TGCGCCAGCAGTCAATACAGGAGCTCCTATAATTCACCCCTCCACTTT	TRBV23-1	TRBJ1-6	-	few
CASRAQGSLYEQYF	TGCGCCAGCAGGGCGCAGGGCTCCCTCTACGAGCAGTACTTC	TRBV4-1	TRBJ2-7	-	few
CATEKGAMNTEAFF	TGTGCCACCGAAAAGGGGGCCATGAACACTGAAGCTTTCTTT	TRBV28	TRBJ1-1	TRBD1	-
CASSEAVARRGETQYF	TGTGCCAGCAGTGAAGCGGTGGCACGGAGGGGCGAGACCCAGTACTTC	TRBV6-1	TRBJ2-5	-	-
CASSSTSGEVSYNEQFF	TGTGCCAGCAGCTCAACTAGCGGGGAAGTCTCCTACAATGAGCAGTTCTTC	TRBV28	TRBJ2-1	TRBD2	once
CASSQDGGGNQPQHF	TGCGCCAGCAGCCAAGATGGGGGGGGCAATCAGCCCCAGCATTTT	TRBV4-3	TRBJ1-5	-	-
CASSQTPENQPQHF	TGCGCCAGCAGCCAGACTCCCGAAAATCAGCCCCAGCATTTT	TRBV4-1	TRBJ1-5	-	-
CAWSLSSNQPQHF	TGTGCCTGGAGTCTCAGTAGCAATCAGCCCCAGCATTTT	TRBV30	TRBJ1-5	-	-
CASSAGGRRNEKLFF	TGTGCCAGCAGCGCAGGGGGCAGAAGAAATGAAAAACTGTTTTTT	TRBV9	TRBJ1-4	TRBD1	-
CASSGGRGLGNIQYF	TGTGCCAGCAGCGGCGGCAGGGGGCTCGGAAACATTCAGTACTTC	TRBV9	TRBJ2-4	TRBD1	-
CASSLQGFREKLFF	TGTGCCAGCAGTTTGCAGGGATTCCGCGAAAAACTGTTTTTT	TRBV28	TRBJ1-4	-	-
CASSQEGAAGGPYNEQFF	TGCGCCAGCAGCCAAGAGGGGGCAGCGGGAGGGCCCTACAATGAGCAGTTCTTC	TRBV4-3	TRBJ2-1	TRBD2	once
CASSRQGHSPLHF	TGTGCCAGCAGCCGACAGGGGCATTCACCCCTCCACTTT	TRBV14	TRBJ1-6	TRBD1	-
CASSLGAQNIQYF	TGTGCCAGCAGCTTGGGGGCCCAAAACATTCAGTACTTC	TRBV7-2	TRBJ2-4	-	-
CASSASGTGAYEQYF	TGTGCCAGCAGCGCCTCCGGCACAGGGGCCTACGAGCAGTACTTC	TRBV9	TRBJ2-7	TRBD1	-
CASLTWLADLYNEQFF	TGTGCCAGCCTCACGTGGCTAGCAGACCTCTACAATGAGCAGTTCTTC	TRBV19	TRBJ2-1	-	-
CASSVGGLADTYNEQFF	TGTGCCAGCAGCGTAGGCGGACTAGCGGATACCTACAATGAGCAGTTCTTC	TRBV9	TRBJ2-1	TRBD2	-
CASSGRDFTDNEQFF	TGTGCCAGCAGTGGGAGGGATTTTACGGACAATGAGCAGTTCTTC	TRBV6-1	TRBJ2-1	-	-